A selection of T cell receptor beta chains follows, all from one sample in a study of T cells in Graves' hyperthyroidism and ophthalmopathy. TCRdb reanalysed the multiplex PCR reads using MiXCR and keeps one entry per CDR3 protein. Among 150,000 or so distinct CDR3 sequences, approximately 9% were seen once, and the ten largest hold approximately 20%. Sequencing was done on a sample of blood. The source of these receptors is a woman in her late teens or twenties with Graves' hyperthyroidism that later progressed to Graves' ophthalmopathy. CDR3s include the opening cysteine and the closing phenylalanine or tryptophan. The D gene is left open where the match is weak. Clone size appears in some rows only: once, few, many, or a class for an expanded clone.

V	D	J	size	DNA	CDR3
TRBV18	TRBD1	TRBJ2-5	NA	TGTACCAGCTCATCGAGGGACAGGGGGCCCCAAGAGACCCAGTACTTC	CTSSSRDRGPQETQYF
TRBV12-3/TRBV12-4	NA	TRBJ2-7	many	TGTGCCAGCAGTGACCAGGGCTTTGGGTACGAGCAGTACTTC	CASSDQGFGYEQYF
TRBV4-1	NA	TRBJ1-1	few	TGCGCCAGCAGCCAAGATAGGGGAGCTTTCTTT	CASSQDRGAFF
TRBV20-1	TRBD1	TRBJ2-7	NA	TGCAGTGCTCAGCCGGGACAGGTTCCCTACGAGCAGTACTTC	CSAQPGQVPYEQYF
TRBV9	TRBD2	TRBJ2-2	many	TGTGCCAGCAGCGTAGAAGAAAGCGGGAGGGCCGGCGGGGAGCTGTTTTTT	CASSVEESGRAGGELFF
TRBV5-6	NA	TRBJ2-7	NA	TGTGCCAGCAGCTTGGATCCAACCGAGCAGTACTTC	CASSLDPTEQYF
TRBV30	NA	TRBJ1-6	NA	TGTGCCTGGAACGCTCGGATTTTATCACCCCTCCACTTT	CAWNARILSPLHF
TRBV5-1	TRBD1	TRBJ1-4	NA	TGCGCCAGCAGTTATACAGGGGGGAATGGAAAACTGTTTTTT	CASSYTGGNGKLFF
TRBV9	NA	TRBJ2-2	NA	TGTGCCAGCAGCGTAACATTGGGGGCGCTCCGGACCGGGGAGCTGTTTTTT	CASSVTLGALRTGELFF
TRBV27	NA	TRBJ1-2	many	TGTGCCAGCAGTACCCAATTGGGGGGGCGACCCTATGGCTACACCTTC	CASSTQLGGRPYGYTF
TRBV12-3/TRBV12-4	NA	TRBJ1-4	many	TGTGCCAGCAGTTTAGGAGACTTGGGGTATCGAGGACTGTTTTTT	CASSLGDLGYRGLFF
TRBV5-1	NA	TRBJ2-3	few	TGCGCCAGCAGCGGTGGACAGATGTTCACAGATACGCAGTATTTT	CASSGGQMFTDTQYF
TRBV9	TRBD1	TRBJ2-4	NA	TGTGCCAGCAGCGTAGGACAGGGGCTAGCCTCCGGGAACATTCAGTACTTC	CASSVGQGLASGNIQYF
TRBV11-3	NA	TRBJ2-3	many	TGTGCCAGCAGCTTAGGGGAGGGCACAGATACGCAGTATTTT	CASSLGEGTDTQYF
TRBV20-1	NA	TRBJ1-6	NA	TGCATGAAAAGGTCACCCCTCCACTTT	CMKRSPLHF
TRBV30	TRBD1	TRBJ1-5	many	TGTGCCTGGAGTCCTGGGACAGGCAACCATCAGCCCCAGCATTTT	CAWSPGTGNHQPQHF
TRBV5-1	NA	TRBJ2-5	few	TGCGCCAGCAGCGTAATCCAAGAGACCCAGTACTTC	CASSVIQETQYF
TRBV3-1	TRBD2	TRBJ2-2	few	TGTGCCAGCAGCCAATGGCTGGGAGCGGGGGGAGACACCGGGGAGCTGTTTTTT	CASSQWLGAGGDTGELFF
TRBV6-1	NA	TRBJ2-3	NA	TGTGCCAGCAGTGACCCCTCAGGGTTTGGCACAGATACGCAGTATTTT	CASSDPSGFGTDTQYF
TRBV9	TRBD2	TRBJ2-7	few	TGTGCCAGCAGCGTAGGGGCTAGCGGGAAACCCTACGAGCAGTACTTC	CASSVGASGKPYEQYF
TRBV7-9	TRBD1	TRBJ1-6	many	TGTGCCAGCAGCTTAGCGCGGGACAGGGGCGATTCACCCCTCCACTTT	CASSLARDRGDSPLHF
TRBV20-1	NA	TRBJ2-7	many	TGCAGTGCTAGAGATGTCTTTGCGACAGCGTCCTACGAGCAGTACTTC	CSARDVFATASYEQYF
TRBV7-3	TRBD1	TRBJ2-5	many	TGTGCCAGCAGCTTATGGGGGACAGATAAAGAGACCCAGTACTTC	CASSLWGTDKETQYF
TRBV4-2	TRBD1	TRBJ1-5	NA	TGTGCCAGCAGCCAATCCCCGGGACAGGGGGCGATTAGCAATCAGCCCCAGCATTTT	CASSQSPGQGAISNQPQHF
TRBV30	NA	TRBJ1-1	many	TGTGCCTGGGTGAGAAAACTGTGGGGCGAGAGCACTGAAGCTTTCTTT	CAWVRKLWGESTEAFF
TRBV29-1	TRBD2	TRBJ2-7	many	TGCAGCGTTCGCCTTGGGGCGGGAGTACACGAGCAGTACTTC	CSVRLGAGVHEQYF
TRBV6-1	TRBD2	TRBJ2-1	many	TGTGCCAGCAGGAATAGCGGGAGATCGGGCAATGAGCAGTTCTTC	CASRNSGRSGNEQFF
TRBV7-8	NA	TRBJ1-4	many	TGTGCCAGCAGCTCAGGGTCAACTAATGAAAAACTGTTTTTT	CASSSGSTNEKLFF
TRBV5-4	NA	TRBJ2-7	many	TGTGCCAGCAGCTTAGGCGCACAGGAGACCTACGAGCAGTACTTC	CASSLGAQETYEQYF
TRBV7-9	TRBD1	TRBJ1-2	NA	TGTGCCAGCAGCTCCCCAAGGGGACAGTTGGAGTGGAACTATGGCTACACCTTC	CASSSPRGQLEWNYGYTF
TRBV20-1	TRBD1	TRBJ2-7	many	TGCAGTGCTAGCGTAGGGACAGGTCTCTACGAGCAGTACTTC	CSASVGTGLYEQYF
TRBV11-3	NA	TRBJ1-2	few	TGTGCCAGCAGCTTAGTGGGGTCGGTAAATGGCTACACCTTC	CASSLVGSVNGYTF
TRBV7-9	TRBD2	TRBJ2-7	many	TGTGCCAGCAGCTTAGGACTAGCGGGGCCATCCTACGAGCAGTACTTC	CASSLGLAGPSYEQYF
TRBV7-3	NA	TRBJ1-1	many	TGTGCCAGCAGCTTTGATCACAGTCGAAGTGAAGCTTTCTTT	CASSFDHSRSEAFF
TRBV5-1	TRBD2	TRBJ2-2	NA	TGCGCCAGCAGCTTGGTTACTAGCGGGGTCACCGGGGAGCTGTTTTTT	CASSLVTSGVTGELFF
TRBV6-1	TRBD2	TRBJ2-7	NA	TGTGCCAGCAGTCCAGGGACTAGCGGAGTCTACGAGCAGTACTTC	CASSPGTSGVYEQYF
TRBV2	NA	TRBJ1-1	many	TGTGCCAGCAGTGAAGCGCTTCAGTTTATCGCTGAAGCTTTCTTT	CASSEALQFIAEAFF
TRBV6-1	NA	TRBJ2-7	many	TGTGCCAGCGAAAGGCAGGGTCGGAGTGAGCAGTACTTC	CASERQGRSEQYF
TRBV19	NA	TRBJ1-3	few	TGTGCCAGTAGTATTGCTGGAAACACCATATATTTT	CASSIAGNTIYF
TRBV2	TRBD2	TRBJ2-2	many	TGTGCCAGTCTAGCGGGGGGGAGTACCGGGGAGCTGTTTTTT	CASLAGGSTGELFF
TRBV25-1	NA	TRBJ2-7	many	TGTGCCAGCAGTTACAGGGTCGAGCAGTACTTC	CASSYRVEQYF
TRBV5-6	TRBD1	TRBJ2-7	many	TGTGCCAGCAGCCCGGGGACAGTTCGCGAGCAGTACTTC	CASSPGTVREQYF
TRBV24-1	TRBD1	TRBJ2-1	NA	TGTGCCACCAGTGATTTGCGGACAGGGGGTTCCCTCTCCTACAATGAGCAGTTCTTC	CATSDLRTGGSLSYNEQFF
TRBV20-1	NA	TRBJ2-3	many	TGCAGTGCTAGTCTTTTGGGGGCCGGAGATACGCAGTATTTT	CSASLLGAGDTQYF
TRBV5-4	NA	TRBJ1-2	NA	TGTGCCAGCAGCTTGGAAGTTAAGGATGGCTACACCTTC	CASSLEVKDGYTF
TRBV7-8	NA	TRBJ1-2	many	TGTGCCAGCAGCTTAGGTTCAGGGATTAGAGGCTACACCTTC	CASSLGSGIRGYTF
TRBV27	NA	TRBJ2-1	many	TGTGCCAGCAGTTCGACAGAGTACAATGAGCAGTTCTTC	CASSSTEYNEQFF
TRBV29-1	NA	TRBJ2-7	NA	TGCAGCGTTGAAGATGGTGAAGGGGAAATACCCTACGAGCAGTACTTC	CSVEDGEGEIPYEQYF
TRBV6-1	TRBD2	TRBJ2-5	many	TGTGCCAGCAGTGTGAGCGGGGCGTACCAAGAGACCCAGTACTTC	CASSVSGAYQETQYF
TRBV6-1	NA	TRBJ2-2	many	TGTGCCAGCAGTTATTATGTCCAAAAGCGGAACACCGGGGAGCTGTTTTTT	CASSYYVQKRNTGELFF
TRBV20-1	TRBD2	TRBJ2-5	few	TGCAGTGCTAGACCTCTAGAGCGGGGGGCTAAAGAGACCCAGTACTTC	CSARPLERGAKETQYF
TRBV30	TRBD1	TRBJ1-5	many	TGTGCCTGGAGTATACAGGGGTGGAATCAGCCCCAGCATTTT	CAWSIQGWNQPQHF
TRBV2	NA	TRBJ2-1	many	TGTGCCAGCAGTGAGGAGGGTGAGCAGTTCTTC	CASSEEGEQFF
TRBV28	NA	TRBJ1-2	many	TGTGCCAGCAGCCTTCTAAGTTCTAACTATGGCTACACCTTC	CASSLLSSNYGYTF
TRBV28	TRBD2	TRBJ2-1	many	TGTGCCAGCAGTTTATTATTTGTGTCTAGCGGGAGGAGGAATGAGCAGTTCTTC	CASSLLFVSSGRRNEQFF
TRBV7-9	NA	TRBJ2-1	NA	TGTGCCAGCAGCTTAGGGATCAGGGTTTACCACAATGAGCAGTTCTTC	CASSLGIRVYHNEQFF